The 25 T cell receptor beta chains below come from one sample, sequenced in a study of blood T cell repertoires in COVID-19. Method: immunoSEQ multiplex PCR; TCRdb's copy keeps in-frame clones and lacks some. The repertoire holds 240,000 or so clones, with around nine tenths as singletons. Sequenced material: peripheral blood. The receptor set was obtained from a woman in her seventies with active or convalescent COVID-19.

The chain has TRBV27 and TRBJ1-6, with D unclear. The V and J ends lost 3 bases and 6 bases respectively, with 12 bases between them. The CDR3 loop spans 15 amino acids. Germline V lookup: CDR1 MNHEY, CDR2 SMNVEV (reference sequence). The DNA of the CDR3 is TGTGCCAGCAGTTTCGACGGGAGAGGTAATTCACCCCTCCACTTT. It yields the protein CASSFDGRGNSPLHF.

The rearrangement joins TRBV7-9 to TRBJ1-1; the D is unclear. With 3 bases removed from V and 1 base from J, the gap between germline ends came to 6 bases. This CDR3 region has 13 residues. The germline V gene has CDR1 SEHNR and CDR2 FQNEAQ (reference sequence). The CDR3 loop reads CASSFPRNTEAFF. The DNA of the CDR3 is TGTGCCAGCAGCTTCCCCAGGAACACTGAAGCTTTCTTT.

The chain recombines TRBV5-4 with TRBJ2-3; the D gene is possibly TRBD1 (5 bases). Germline assignment: CDR1 SGHNT and CDR2 YYREEE (reference sequence). The CDR3 totals 16 residues. V lost 5 bases, J lost 1 base, and 17 bases lay in between. As DNA, the CDR3 is TGTGCCAGCAGTTCACGACAGATCTGGGGCACAGATACGCAGTATTTT. Translating gives CASSSRQIWGTDTQYF.

This clone was observed a handful of times. The chain joins TRBV21-1 to TRBJ1-5. TRBV21-1 is noted as a pseudogene. This CDR3 is 11 amino acids long. CDR3 protein: CASWELQPQHF. The CDR3 DNA follows: TGTGCCAGCTGGGAGCTTCAGCCCCAGCATTTT.

This clone was seen only a few times. The J gene is TRBJ1-5, the V gene TRBV28, with D perhaps matching TRBD1 (5 bases). CDR1 and CDR2 from the germline V gene are MDHEN and SYDVKM. The V end lost 5 bases, the J end lost 4 bases, and 9 bases lay between the germline ends. The CDR3 covers 13 residues. The CDR3 DNA is TGTGCCAGCAGTAGACAGCTAAATCAGCCCCAGCATTTT. It is translated as CASSRQLNQPQHF.

The chain is built from TRBV3-1 (or the pseudogene TRBV3-2) and TRBJ1-5; maybe TRBD1 (6 bases). The germline V and J ends were trimmed by 4 bases and 5 bases, with 15 bases remaining between them. The CDR3 totals 15 residues. The germline V gene encodes CDR1 LGHDT and CDR2 YNNKEL (reference sequence). DNA of the CDR3: TGTGCCAGCAGCCCTCTGACAGGTAACGATCAGCCCCAGCATTTT. Translating it yields CASSPLTGNDQPQHF.

This chain connects TRBV5-1 to TRBJ1-6; D gene uncertain. Germline lookup yields CDR1 SGHRS and CDR2 YFSETQ. V lost 4 bases and J lost 0, with 14 bases in between. CDR3 length: 17 amino acids. CDR3 nucleotides: TGCGCCAGCAGCCCAGAGGATGGGAGCTCCTATAATTCACCCCTCCACTTT. Translating gives CASSPEDGSSYNSPLHF.

This chain uses TRBV5-1 with TRBJ1-1; D possibly corresponds to TRBD1 (5 bases). V was trimmed by 0 bases and J by 10 bases, leaving 13 bases between them. Germline CDR1 reads SGHRS; CDR2 reads YFSETQ. CDR3 size: 13 residues. The CDR3 is CASSLGGAPGAFF. The DNA of the CDR3 is TGCGCCAGCAGCTTGGGCGGGGCCCCGGGAGCTTTCTTT.

The chain uses TRBV19 and TRBJ2-1; 9 bases are a match to TRBD1. Germline trimming cut 4 bases from V and 2 bases from J; bases unmatched to any gene: 15. This CDR3 has 19 amino acids. The germline V gene encodes CDR1 LNHDA and CDR2 SQIVND (reference sequence). CDR3 bases: TGTGCCAGTAGTACTAGTCCCGGGACAGGGATTAGGACCTACAATGAGCAGTTCTTC. This encodes CASSTSPGTGIRTYNEQFF.

The CDR3 DNA reads as TGTGCCAGCAGCGGCGTCGGGGCGGGGGGGCCGAATACGCAGTATTTT. This codes for CASSGVGAGGPNTQYF. This chain uses TRBV9 with TRBJ2-3; 9 bases agree with TRBD2. With 3 bases clipped from V and 7 bases from J, the junction kept 12 bases outside the gene matches. The CDR3 length is 16 residues. Germline CDR1 reads SGDLS; CDR2 reads YYNGEE.

The V gene is TRBV7-2, the J gene TRBJ1-6; D gene unclear. With 3 bases removed from V and 6 bases from J, the gap between germline ends came to 9 bases. The CDR3 loop spans 14 amino acids. Germline lookup yields CDR1 SGHTA and CDR2 FQGNSA. The CDR3 region is CASSFLDSNSPLHF. The CDR3, as DNA: TGTGCCAGCAGCTTCCTGGACTCTAATTCACCCCTCCACTTT.

J is TRBJ1-4 and V is TRBV2; D ambiguous. Trimming pared 4 bases from V and 3 bases from J, leaving 12 bases between. The CDR3 is made up of 15 amino acids. Germline V gene lookup returns CDR1 SNHLY and CDR2 FYNNEI. The DNA of the CDR3 is TGTGCCAGCAGTGGTTTTATTTCGGCTAATGAAAAACTGTTTTTT. The encoded protein is CASSGFISANEKLFF. Variable domain in full (rest from reference TRBV2 and TRBJ1-4): EPEVTQTPSHQVTQMGQEVILRCVPISNHLYFYWYRQILGQKVEFLVSFYNNEISEKSEIFDDQFSVERPDGSNFTLKIRSTKLEDSAMYFCASSGFISANEKLFFGSGTQLSVL.

V gene TRBV7-8 combines with J gene TRBJ1-5; D gene uncertain. Germline CDR1 SGHVS, CDR2 FQNEAQ. Trimming stripped 5 bases from V and 4 bases from J, with 12 bases between. The CDR3 extends over 14 amino acids. In nucleotides, the CDR3 is TGTGCCAGCAGCCGAGGAAGAGAAAATCAGCCCCAGCATTTT. Protein sequence: CASSRGRENQPQHF.

The gene calls are TRBV5-6 and TRBJ2-2; D is possibly TRBD1 (6 bases). The CDR3 is made up of 17 amino acids. V lost 2 bases and J 4 bases, leaving 18 bases between the germline ends. Germline V lookup: CDR1 SGHDT, CDR2 YYEEEE. The CDR3 loop reads CASSLIPGHQTTGELFF. The CDR3 DNA sequence: TGTGCCAGCAGCTTAATACCGGGACATCAAACCACCGGGGAGCTGTTTTTT.

CDR3 in DNA: TGTGCCAGCTCACCTCCGCTGACTGGCGAGCAGTACTTC. It is translated as CASSPPLTGEQYF. The chain uses TRBV18 and TRBJ2-7, with D hard to call. Trimming took 3 bases from V and 6 from J, leaving 12 bases between them. CDR3 length equals 13 residues. Germline assignment: CDR1 KGHSH and CDR2 LQKENI.

The rearrangement joins TRBV5-4 to TRBJ1-6; possible D gene TRBD1, 5 bases. The length of the CDR3 is 16 residues. Between the trimmed V and J ends, which lost 0 bases and 7 bases, there was a span of 14 bases. The germline CDR1 and CDR2 sequences are SGHNT and YYREEE (reference sequence). CDR3 in DNA: TGTGCCAGCAGCTTGGCGCGGAACAGGCTGAATTCACCCCTCCACTTT. Its translation is CASSLARNRLNSPLHF.

The J gene is TRBJ2-2, the V gene TRBV7-9; 7 bases are a match to TRBD1. Germline V gene lookup returns CDR1 SEHNR and CDR2 FQNEAQ (reference sequence). V shed 5 bases and J 0 bases; nucleotides not matched to a gene: 15. The CDR3 covers 19 residues. This chain's CDR3 is CASSRTTGVYLANTGELFF. The CDR3 DNA reads as TGTGCCAGCAGCCGAACTACAGGGGTTTACCTCGCGAACACCGGGGAGCTGTTTTTT.

This chain uses TRBV5-6 with TRBJ2-7, with 12 bases that match TRBD1. Germline CDR1 and CDR2: SGHDT and YYEEEE. The V and J ends lost 7 bases and 3 bases, in that order; junction bases with no gene match: 11. CDR3 length: 16 residues. The CDR3 spells CASGGTGGLAGYEQYF. Here the CDR3 DNA reads TGTGCCAGCGGCGGGACAGGGGGCCTTGCGGGCTACGAGCAGTACTTC.

The rearrangement uses TRBV7-9 and TRBJ1-1, with a possible D match to TRBD1 (6 bases). V gave up 4 bases and J gave up 1 base, with 19 bases separating them. CDR3 length: 17 amino acids. In germline, CDR1 is SEHNR, CDR2 FQNEAQ (reference sequence). As DNA, the CDR3 is TGTGCCAGCAGCTCTCCTCCTCGGGACATTGGGAACACTGAAGCTTTCTTT. Translated: CASSSPPRDIGNTEAFF.

The chain employs TRBV2 and TRBJ1-2, with D unresolved. In germline, CDR1 is SNHLY, CDR2 FYNNEI. This CDR3 is built from 15 residues. With 3 bases removed from V and 0 bases from J, the gap between germline ends came to 11 bases. The CDR3 nucleotides read TGTGCCAGCAGTGACTCGCCACCGGCTAACTATGGCTACACCTTC. It specifies CASSDSPPANYGYTF. The variable domain in full, with the rest retrieved from reference TRBV2 and TRBJ1-2, is EPEVTQTPSHQVTQMGQEVILRCVPISNHLYFYWYRQILGQKVEFLVSFYNNEISEKSEIFDDQFSVERPDGSNFTLKIRSTKLEDSAMYFCASSDSPPANYGYTFGSGTRLTVV.

V is TRBV11-3 and J is TRBJ2-5; 8 positions match TRBD2. This CDR3 has 15 amino acids. J lost 1 base, V lost 1 base, and 2 bases had no gene match. In germline, CDR1 is SGHNT, CDR2 YENEEA. CDR3 amino acids: CASSLGSGAQETQYF. The CDR3 DNA is TGTGCCAGCAGCTTAGGTAGCGGGGCCCAAGAGACCCAGTACTTC.

The chain links TRBV10-3 to TRBJ2-7; no clear D gene. This CDR3 region has 15 residues. Germline V gene data show CDR1 as ENHRY and CDR2 as SYGVKD. The V gene lost 0 bases and the J gene lost 6 bases, with 15 bases spanning the gap. CDR3 sequence reads: CAISESSPEMREQYF. CDR3 in DNA: TGTGCCATCAGTGAGTCGAGTCCGGAGATGCGCGAGCAGTACTTC.

The rearrangement links TRBV7-2 to TRBJ1-3; 7 positions match TRBD1. The CDR3 is 14 residues long. Germline assignment: CDR1 SGHTA and CDR2 FQGNSA. V lost 5 bases and J lost 7; bases outside the gene matches: 8. The CDR3 nucleotides are TGTGCCAGCAGCCCCCGACAGGGCTCCAACACCATATATTTT. It codes for CASSPRQGSNTIYF.

The V and J genes are TRBV2 and TRBJ1-2; D perhaps matches TRBD1 (5 bases). Trimming took 6 bases from V and 6 from J, leaving 11 bases between them. Germline values: CDR1 SNHLY, CDR2 FYNNEI. This CDR3 has 12 amino acids. In DNA, the CDR3 is TGTGCCAGCAGGGAGACAGAGGATGGCTACACCTTC. The encoded protein is CASRETEDGYTF. The variable domain in full, with the rest retrieved from reference TRBV2 and TRBJ1-2, is EPEVTQTPSHQVTQMGQEVILRCVPISNHLYFYWYRQILGQKVEFLVSFYNNEISEKSEIFDDQFSVERPDGSNFTLKIRSTKLEDSAMYFCASRETEDGYTFGSGTRLTVV.

The gene calls are TRBV4-3 and TRBJ1-1; 7 bases map to TRBD1. The germline CDR1 and CDR2 sequences are LGHNA and YSLEER. Unmatched junction bases numbered 11, after V lost 1 base and J lost 0 bases. The CDR3 is 18 amino acids. In DNA, the CDR3 is TGCGCCAGCAGCCAAGGAAGTTGGCAGGGGGGAATGAACACTGAAGCTTTCTTT. Encoded protein: CASSQGSWQGGMNTEAFF.